The next 3 T cell receptor beta chains were all read from a single sample in a study of cytomegalovirus exposure and HLA in healthy donors. Primers: 60 Vbeta forward and 13 Jbeta reverse. Data came from immunoSEQ multiplex PCR; TCRdb stores just in-frame clones and leaves some out. The table has 100,000 to 150,000 clones, about 82% seen once; the top ten hold 1.5% to 2.5%. Specimen: PBMCs. These receptors were taken from a man aged 50-60 years in good health and CMV-seronegative.

This chain connects TRBV4-3 to TRBJ1-4; D ambiguous. Per germline, CDR1 LGHNA and CDR2 YSLEER. The CDR3 totals 16 residues. Trimming removed 1 base from V and 5 bases from J, with 14 bases in between. CDR3 sequence reads: CASSQVGRGENEKLFF. The CDR3 bases are TGCGCCAGCAGCCAAGTGGGTCGGGGAGAGAATGAAAAACTGTTTTTT.

The rearrangement uses TRBV7-2 and TRBJ2-7; possible D gene TRBD2, 6 bases. The V and J ends lost 5 bases and 0 bases respectively, with 17 bases between them. Germline values: CDR1 SGHTA, CDR2 FQGNSA. The CDR3 totals 16 residues. DNA for the CDR3: TGTGCCAGCAGCCGTGTTGTGGGGCGGGACTCCTACGAGCAGTACTTC. Amino acids: CASSRVVGRDSYEQYF.

Here the CDR3 reads CASSESRGGNTIYF. DNA of the CDR3: TGTGCCAGCAGTGAGTCCAGGGGAGGGAACACCATATATTTT. J is TRBJ1-3 and V is TRBV2; D is perhaps TRBD1 (6 bases). Trimming cost V 3 bases and J 7 bases, with 13 bases left between them. The CDR3 covers 14 residues. The V gene's germline CDR1 is SNHLY and CDR2 FYNNEI.